This T cell receptor (beta chain) was profiled in a study of beta chain features in type 1 diabetes. General observations from the study: Among type 1 diabetes patients, VDJ junctions had fewer insertions and more deletions. Sampled from patients, naive, central memory and Treg TCRB repertoires appeared more similar than those sampled from healthy donors.

Central memory, naive, regulatory and stem cell-like memory CD4+ cells were sorted by CD45RO/CCR7/CD25/CD127/CD95/CD27. The CDR3 sequence is 15 residues long. CDR1 MGHRA and CDR2 YSYEKL come from the germline V gene. The V segment lost 3 bases and the J segment 1 base; nucleotides outside the gene matches: 4. cDNA synthesis used the whole RNA isolate, giving expressed TCRB sequences. Using immunoSEQ multiplex PCR, the repertoire was profiled, and TCRdb retains in-frame clones only, with some absent. Among a few hundred thousand clones listed, 11% to 15% were seen once. As for this clone: The antigen is undetermined.

The TCR sequence derives from a man aged 25 to 40 in good health. Input material: central memory CD4+ T cells from blood. The chain recombines TRBV4-1 with TRBJ2-5; 8 bases map to TRBD1. The CDR3, as DNA: TGCGCCAGCAGCCATCTCGGACAGGGCCAAGAGACCCAGTACTTC. This encodes CASSHLGQGQETQYF.